This TCR beta chain is drawn from a study of blood T cell repertoires in COVID-19. About the study: Donors in the United States, Italy and Spain gave samples during acute or convalescent COVID-19. In each case, the material was cDNA or gDNA derived from T cells, B-cell-depleted T cells, or PBMCs.

Assay used: immunoSEQ multiplex PCR; TCRdb lists only in-frame clones, some missing. Altogether about 330,000 clones are present, 87% being singletons, with the ten largest covering approximately 9.9%. This CDR3 region has 14 residues. Germline assignment: CDR1 SEHNR and CDR2 FQNEAQ (reference sequence). V shed 6 bases, J shed 1 base, and the junction held 5 bases outside the gene matches. It was during active infection that Seattle patients were enrolled and then longitudinally followed. The genes are TRBV7-9 and TRBJ2-5; TRBD1 matches 7 bases. The sequence was obtained from a man aged 25 to 45 with COVID-19, enrolled during active disease. Sequencing was carried out using peripheral blood. The CDR3: CASRPRGTQETQYF. CDR3 DNA sequence: TGTGCCAGCAGGCCCAGGGGGACCCAAGAGACCCAGTACTTC.